The TCR beta chain under discussion was sequenced for a study of OX40 agonist ivuxolimab in advanced cancers. For the study in its entirety: The costimulatory receptor OX40 (CD134) was targeted by ivuxolimab, a fully human IgG2 agonistic monoclonal antibody. Intravenous ivuxolimab was administered to patients every 2 weeks at six dose levels: 0.01, 0.1, 0.3, 1.5, 3 and 10 mg/kg. Of the approximately 50 dose-escalation patients, hepatocellular carcinoma was present in 19, melanoma in some 15, renal cell carcinoma in 9 and head and neck cancer in 9. In the dose-escalation cohort, roughly 82% of patients were male, and the mean age was around 65 years with a range of roughly 23 to 79. Patients were allowed to have had prior anti-PD-1, anti-PD-L1 or anti-CTLA-4 therapy, and 30% to 40% of the dose-escalation patients had previously received checkpoint inhibitors. Three dose-escalation patients achieved partial responses, one with hepatocellular carcinoma and two with cutaneous melanoma. The point of sequencing TCRbeta in the periphery was to test whether ivuxolimab changed TCR sequence diversity and drove clonal T-cell expansion. The paper reports the monotherapy dose-escalation portion (N of about 47 patients) of the phase I ivuxolimab trial. Here is what the overall study found, with its caveats: In partial responders in the 0.1-3.0 mg/kg groups, normalized peripheral clonal expansion was found to be among the lowest, especially among CD8+ T cells. The antigen specificity of the peripheral T cells that underwent clonal expansion was not determined. At doses of 0.1 to 3.0 mg/kg, clonal expansion of both CD4+ and CD8+ blood T cells was observed from baseline to week 6. Low levels of normalized T-cell clonal expansion were also seen in some patients who did not respond. After ivuxolimab, expanded clones were on average more numerous among CD8+ T cells than among CD4+ T cells.

Patients with autoimmune disease history or receiving systemic immunosuppression were excluded from the trial. Peripheral blood for TCR sequencing was drawn from every dose cohort at baseline, at cycle 4 day 1 and at cycle 7 day 1. Samples were obtained from an open-label, multicenter, first-in-human phase I dose-escalation trial of ivuxolimab. Adults with locally advanced or metastatic head and neck squamous cell, hepatocellular, melanoma or renal cell carcinoma were enrolled in the trial. Before TCR sequencing, CD4+ T cells and CD8+ T cells from peripheral blood were sorted into separate populations. The CDR3 contains 15 residues, cysteine and phenylalanine counted. The entry retains the CDR3 DNA only, 45 bases that are in frame from base 1. Between the V and J ends, shortened by 4 bases and 5 bases respectively, the junction contains 17 bases. CDR1 and CDR2 (SNHLY, FYNNEI) derive from the germline V gene.

Genomic DNA was extracted from sorted cells for sequencing of the TCRbeta CDR3 region. TCRbeta CDR3 regions were sequenced using the immunoSEQ Assay. Imported from immuneACCESS, the table was reduced by TCRdb to in-frame sequences with V and J called. These copies leave out some clones; in studies compared against another copy, an unresolved V gene accounts for under half, and the cause of the remainder is not known. The sample includes around 100,000 clones, with about 91% observed a single time. Approximately 0.16% of the sample is in the top ten clones. For this clone: Its antigen is unknown. The sample holds no much larger clone one base away, and base qualities are not on file.

This sample comprised CD4+ or CD8+ T cells sorted from blood, obtained in a trial of the OX40 agonist ivuxolimab. The source of this sequence is an adult with an advanced solid tumor such as melanoma, head and neck, liver or kidney cancer. The receptor chain draws on TRBV2 and TRBJ2-5; TRBD1 might be the D gene, on 8 matching bases. The CDR3 protein: CASSASEQGGETQYF. The bases read TGTGCCAGCAGTGCGTCCGAACAGGGGGGGGAGACCCAGTACTTC.